This T cell receptor beta chain was captured by sequencing in a study of T cells in Graves' hyperthyroidism and ophthalmopathy. Study observations and caveats: Ophthalmopathy was told apart from stable hyperthyroidism by a 13 V-J model. In the blood, most expanded thyroid clonotypes above 0.001 appeared as well. The model forecast ophthalmopathy, anticipating it by a median about six months before onset.

This clonotype occurred many times. Its antigen is still unknown. The source material, RNA transcripts, was used to amplify TCR beta CDR3 regions. First-round RT-PCR of the TCR CDR3 relied on the HTBI primer set. TCRdb independently ran MiXCR on the multiplex PCR reads; one entry per CDR3 protein. The data hold about 710,000 distinct CDR3 sequences, with roughly 17% observed a single time. Aged 18 to 65, the patients had hyperthyroidism that was newly diagnosed and had lasted under 2 months. The specimen sequenced was blood. This clonotype was sampled from a young man with Graves' hyperthyroidism.

The chain's CDR3 is CASNRLDDSTDTQYF. The CDR3 bases are TGTGCCAGCAACCGTCTGGACGATAGCACAGATACGCAGTATTTT. This rearrangement joins TRBV9 to TRBJ2-3; D remains ambiguous. V lost 6 bases and J 0 bases, leaving 14 bases between the germline ends. The CDR3 extends over 15 amino acids. Germline V gene lookup returns CDR1 SGDLS and CDR2 YYNGEE.